The 32 T cell receptor beta chains in this list originate from one sample, sequenced in a study of shared clonotypes between healthy human individuals. This table comes from immunoSEQ multiplex PCR, and its TCRdb copy is limited to in-frame clones, with some not included. The sample lists approximately 1.4 million clones, roughly 98% occurring once. Sequences were obtained from naive CD4+ T cells sorted from blood. This sample's subset: CD45RA+ positively selected. The receptors here all came from a man aged 25 to 40 in good health.

The V call is TRBV6-5, the J call TRBJ1-3, with D hard to call. CDR3 length: 16 amino acids. Germline lookup yields CDR1 MNHEY and CDR2 SVGAGI. Trimming pared 4 bases from V and 2 bases from J, leaving 15 bases between. CDR3 DNA sequence: TGTGCCAGCAGTTCTAACCCCCCCGGGGCTGGAAACACCATATATTTT. Its translation is CASSSNPPGAGNTIYF.

This clone was found once. This chain links TRBV6-1 with TRBJ1-1, with 8 bases that match TRBD1. With V trimmed by 6 bases and J by 12 bases, 12 bases remained unmatched. The CDR3 runs 13 residues. The germline gives CDR1 MNHNS, CDR2 SASEGT. The CDR3 spells CASRLTGDFESFF. The DNA for the CDR3 is TGTGCCAGCAGGCTGACAGGGGATTTTGAGTCTTTCTTT.

This chain uses TRBV6-5 with TRBJ2-7, with 10 bases lining up with TRBD2. In germline, CDR1 is MNHEY, CDR2 SVGAGI. The CDR3 sequence is 15 residues long. J gave up 2 bases and V 7 bases, and 8 bases lay outside the gene matches. The CDR3 DNA sequence: TGTGCCAGCACGTCCTTAGCGGGAGGCACCTACGAGCAGTACTTC. Translated: CASTSLAGGTYEQYF.

This sequence joins TRBV7-2 and TRBJ2-5; D possibly uses TRBD1 or TRBD2 (5 bases each). V was clipped by 3 bases and J by 5 bases, with 16 bases between them. This CDR3 contains 15 residues. CDR1 and CDR2 from the germline V gene are SGHTA and FQGNSA. The CDR3 loop is CASSFSSGAGETQYF. The DNA of the CDR3 is TGTGCCAGCAGCTTCTCGTCCGGGGCGGGTGAGACCCAGTACTTC.

Worth noting for this clone: Distinct nucleotide sequences in the sample also encode this CDR3. The CDR3 region is CASSLDRGSYEQYF. In DNA form, the CDR3 reads TGTGCCAGCAGCTTAGACAGGGGCTCCTACGAGCAGTACTTC. The V gene is TRBV11-2, the J gene TRBJ2-7, with D possibly matching TRBD1 (6 bases). The CDR3 is 14 residues long. Trimming took off 0 bases at V and 0 bases at J, with 6 bases between the two ends. Germline V CDR1 and CDR2: SGHAT, FQNNGV. Based on the CDR3 plus reference TRBV11-2 and TRBJ2-7, the full variable domain is EAGVAQSPRYKIIEKRQSVAFWCNPISGHATLYWYQQILGQGPKLLIQFQNNGVVDDSQLPKDRFSAERLKGVDSTLKIQPAKLEDSAVYLCASSLDRGSYEQYFGPGTRLTVT.

This clone was seen a single time. The genes are TRBV6-5 and TRBJ2-7, with 8 bases identical to TRBD2. The CDR3 is made up of 15 amino acids. Germline loops: CDR1 MNHEY, CDR2 SVGAGI. J gave up 5 bases and V 6 bases, and 12 bases lay outside the gene matches. In DNA form, the CDR3 reads TGTGCCAGCAGACCCGGGACTAGTTTTCCTAACGAGCAGTACTTC. Translating gives CASRPGTSFPNEQYF.

This chain links TRBV11-2 with TRBJ2-1, with 12 bases fitting TRBD2. Germline values: CDR1 SGHAT, CDR2 FQNNGV. The ends lost 2 bases at V and 9 bases at J; junction bases unmatched: 8. CDR3 length: 16 amino acids. Written as DNA, the CDR3 is TGTGCCAGCAGCTTAATGCTAGCGGGAGGGCCTGCTGAGCAGTTCTTC. Protein sequence: CASSLMLAGGPAEQFF.

In the case of this clone: This CDR3 is also generated by other DNA sequences in the sample. The chain employs TRBV9 and TRBJ2-5; 9 bases align to TRBD1. Trimming took 0 bases from V and 5 from J; bases not matched to a gene: 5. Germline CDR1 is SGDLS and CDR2 is YYNGEE. The CDR3 covers 15 residues. The CDR3 spells CASSVGGQGRETQYF. As DNA, the CDR3 is TGTGCCAGCAGCGTAGGGGGACAGGGTAGGGAGACCCAGTACTTC.

The J gene is TRBJ2-3, the V gene TRBV7-9; perhaps D is TRBD1 or TRBD2 (5 bases each). Looked up from germline, CDR1 is SEHNR and CDR2 is FQNEAQ (reference sequence). CDR3 size: 13 residues. Trimming stripped 2 bases from V and 4 bases from J, with 7 bases between. CDR3 region: CASSLLGADTQYF. Here the CDR3 DNA reads TGTGCCAGCAGCTTACTGGGGGCAGATACGCAGTATTTT.

The CDR3 is CASSEWTGNGYEQYF. CDR3 DNA sequence: TGTGCCAGCAGTGAATGGACAGGGAACGGCTACGAGCAGTACTTC. The chain joins TRBV25-1 to TRBJ2-7; TRBD1 agrees at 8 bases. CDR1 and CDR2 (germline): MGHDK, SYGVNS. V shed 1 base, J shed 3 bases, and the junction held 5 bases outside the gene matches. The CDR3 has 15 amino acids.

On this clone itself: Other DNA sequences within the sample encode an identical CDR3. The chain is built from TRBV9 and TRBJ1-1, with D hard to call. Trimming pared 3 bases from V and 1 base from J, leaving 10 bases between. Germline V gene data show CDR1 as SGDLS and CDR2 as YYNGEE. The CDR3 totals 14 residues. The CDR3 nucleotides are TGTGCCAGCAGCGGATGGGCGGAGAACACTGAAGCTTTCTTT. This codes for CASSGWAENTEAFF.

This chain uses TRBV6-6 with TRBJ2-7; 7 positions match TRBD1. Germline-derived CDR1 and CDR2 are MNHNY and SVGAGI (reference sequence). This CDR3 spans 11 amino acids. Trimming took 4 bases from V and 6 from J; bases not matched to a gene: 0. This chain's CDR3 is CASSWDSEQYF. CDR3 bases: TGTGCCAGCAGTTGGGACAGCGAGCAGTACTTC.

V gene TRBV28 combines with J gene TRBJ2-7; 7 bases are shared with TRBD2. The CDR3 runs to 14 residues. After removal of 5 bases from V and 0 bases from J, the junction contained 4 bases not matched to a gene. Germline CDR1 and CDR2: MDHEN and SYDVKM. CDR3: CASSNSGTSYEQYF. The CDR3 DNA is TGTGCCAGCAGTAACAGCGGGACCTCCTACGAGCAGTACTTC.

The chain has TRBV5-6 and TRBJ1-1; 7 bases are shared with TRBD1. Losses at the gene ends were 4 bases for V and 3 bases for J; bases not matched to a gene: 0. This CDR3 region has 12 residues. Germline CDR1 reads SGHDT; CDR2 reads YYEEEE. DNA of the CDR3: TGTGCCAGCAGCACAGGGGACACTGAAGCTTTCTTT. It is translated as CASSTGDTEAFF.

The sample holds one count of this clone. For the CDR3, the DNA is TGTGCCAGCAGCAACCTCGACAGGACCAACACCGGGGAGCTGTTTTTT. This translates into CASSNLDRTNTGELFF. The gene calls are TRBV5-5 and TRBJ2-2; the D gene is possibly TRBD1 (6 bases). Trimming took off 4 bases at V and 2 bases at J, with 15 bases between the two ends. Germline lookup yields CDR1 SGHKS and CDR2 YYEKEE (reference sequence). The CDR3 is made up of 16 amino acids. Full variable domain (outside the CDR3, taken from reference TRBV5-5 and TRBJ2-2): DAGVTQSPTHLIKTRGQQVTLRCSPISGHKSVSWYQQVLGQGPQFIFQYYEKEERGRGNFPDRFSARQFPNYSSELNVNALLLGDSALYLCASSNLDRTNTGELFFGEGSRLTVL.

Of note for this clone: The sample contains more than one DNA sequence encoding this CDR3. The CDR3 protein is CASSLGQGNTEAFF. CDR3 DNA sequence: TGTGCCAGCAGCTTAGGCCAGGGGAACACTGAAGCTTTCTTT. V and J are TRBV7-6 and TRBJ1-1; a weak D match, TRBD1 (5 bases). In germline, CDR1 is SGHVS, CDR2 FNYEAQ. This CDR3 spans 14 amino acids. Deletions cut 1 base from V and 1 base from J, with 7 bases between.

On this clone: At the DNA level, this CDR3 is encoded by other sequences in the same sample as well. This chain uses TRBV19 with TRBJ1-1; possibly TRBD1 for D (5 bases). There are 14 residues in the CDR3. The germline V and J ends were trimmed by 3 bases and 0 bases, with 8 bases remaining between them. CDR1 and CDR2 from the germline V gene are LNHDA and SQIVND (reference sequence). As DNA, the CDR3 is TGTGCCAGTAGTATTGGCAGGGTGAACACTGAAGCTTTCTTT. This sequence encodes CASSIGRVNTEAFF.

The chain employs TRBV6-4 and TRBJ1-1; D unclear. This CDR3 spans 13 amino acids. With 2 bases removed from V and 1 base from J, the gap between germline ends came to 5 bases. Germline-derived CDR1 and CDR2 are MRHNA and SNTAGT. CDR3 sequence: CASSDEANTEAFF. CDR3 DNA: TGTGCCAGCAGTGACGAGGCGAACACTGAAGCTTTCTTT.

The genes are TRBV11-2 and TRBJ2-4; 9 bases align to TRBD1. Per the germline V gene, CDR1 is SGHAT and CDR2 is FQNNGV. The CDR3 has 15 amino acids. J gave up 7 bases and V 4 bases, and 8 bases lay outside the gene matches. The CDR3 nucleotides are TGTGCCAGCAGCTCTTACAGGGGGCCGGGGAACATTCAGTACTTC. Amino acids: CASSSYRGPGNIQYF.

V and J are TRBV15 and TRBJ2-3, with 7 bases lining up with TRBD2. The germline gives CDR1 LNHNV, CDR2 YYDKDF (reference sequence). V trimming: 3 bases; J trimming: 1 base; junction bases outside the gene matches: 4. There are 15 residues in the CDR3. This chain's CDR3 is CATSRATSGTDTQYF. In DNA, the CDR3 is TGTGCCACCAGCAGGGCAACTAGCGGCACAGATACGCAGTATTTT.

The J gene is TRBJ2-7, the V gene TRBV15, with a weak D call TRBD2 (6 bases). This CDR3 has 15 residues. V was shortened by 1 base and J by 4 bases, with 14 bases between the two germline ends. CDR1 and CDR2 (germline): LNHNV, YYDKDF (reference sequence). CDR3 nucleotides: TGTGCCACCAGCAGAGGCGCGGAGGGATGGTACGAGCAGTACTTC. Amino acids: CATSRGAEGWYEQYF.

The CDR3 loop is CASGPRAGEKLFF. Written as DNA, the CDR3 is TGTGCCAGCGGCCCGAGGGCAGGTGAAAAACTGTTTTTT. The chain couples TRBV6-5 to TRBJ1-4; no clear D gene. This CDR3 region has 13 residues. Germline lookup yields CDR1 MNHEY and CDR2 SVGAGI. V dropped 8 bases and J dropped 7 bases, with 14 bases sitting between them.

Regarding this clone: Within the sample, other DNA sequences also encode this same CDR3. The chain links TRBV9 to TRBJ2-3; TRBD2 matches 8 bases. CDR1 and CDR2 from the germline V gene are SGDLS and YYNGEE. Germline trimming cut 0 bases from V and 5 bases from J; bases unmatched to any gene: 2. The CDR3 covers 14 residues. The CDR3 sequence: CASSVGLAGDTQYF. The CDR3 region has the DNA TGTGCCAGCAGCGTAGGCCTAGCGGGAGATACGCAGTATTTT. The variable domain in full, completed from reference TRBV9 and TRBJ2-3, reads DSGVTQTPKHLITATGQRVTLRCSPRSGDLSVYWYQQSLDQGLQFLIQYYNGEERAKGNILERFSAQQFPDLHSELNLSSLELGDSALYFCASSVGLAGDTQYFGPGTRLTVL.

The V call is TRBV11-1, the J call TRBJ2-7; 8 bases are a match to TRBD2. V shed 4 bases, J shed 2 bases, and the junction held 7 bases outside the gene matches. The germline V gene encodes CDR1 SGHAT and CDR2 FQDESV (reference sequence). The CDR3 is made up of 15 amino acids. CDR3 DNA: TGTGCCAGCAGCTCCGGGGGGGGTCTCCCCTACGAGCAGTACTTC. Its translation is CASSSGGGLPYEQYF.

The CDR3 bases are TGTGCCTCCATGCGTGAGCGGGACACCGGGGAGCTGTTTTTT. Amino acids: CASMRERDTGELFF. This sequence joins TRBV10-3 and TRBJ2-2; possibly TRBD2 for D (6 bases). Trimming removed 11 bases at V and 3 bases at J, with 16 bases between. CDR1 and CDR2 from the germline V gene are ENHRY and SYGVKD. The CDR3 has 14 amino acids.

The chain recombines TRBV5-1 with TRBJ2-7; D uncertain. Germline CDR1 is SGHRS and CDR2 is YFSETQ. This CDR3 region has 17 residues. The germline V and J ends were trimmed by 0 bases and 0 bases, with 16 bases remaining between them. The CDR3 coding sequence is TGCGCCAGCAGCTTGGCCATTGATGCCAAGAGCTCCTACGAGCAGTACTTC. Translated, it gives CASSLAIDAKSSYEQYF.

The chain employs TRBV15 and TRBJ2-1, with D maybe TRBD1 (5 bases). Trimming cost V 0 bases and J 8 bases, with 11 bases left between them. This CDR3 spans 14 amino acids. Looked up from germline, CDR1 is LNHNV and CDR2 is YYDKDF (reference sequence). The CDR3, as DNA: TGTGCCACCAGCAGAGATTTCCAGACAGATGAGCAGTTCTTC. This sequence encodes CATSRDFQTDEQFF.

The chain has TRBV28 and TRBJ2-7; the match to TRBD1 covers 9 bases. CDR3 size: 15 residues. Looked up from germline, CDR1 is MDHEN and CDR2 is SYDVKM. The trim removed 5 bases at V and 7 bases at J, leaving 12 bases unmatched. CDR3 in amino acids: CASSSPGQGIWEQYF. DNA for the CDR3: TGTGCCAGCAGTAGTCCGGGACAGGGTATTTGGGAGCAGTACTTC.

The chain employs TRBV5-1 and TRBJ2-2; 9 positions agree with TRBD1. Unmatched junction bases numbered 9, after V lost 0 bases and J lost 3 bases. The CDR3 loop spans 18 amino acids. Germline assignment: CDR1 SGHRS and CDR2 YFSETQ. In nucleotides, the CDR3 is TGCGCCAGCAGCTTGGCCCCTGCCGGGACAGGGCACACCGGGGAGCTGTTTTTT. As protein: CASSLAPAGTGHTGELFF.

This sequence joins TRBV11-3 and TRBJ2-2; possible D gene TRBD1, 6 bases. V lost 1 base, J lost 0 bases, and 18 bases lay in between. The CDR3 loop spans 19 amino acids. The germline CDR1 and CDR2 sequences are SGHNT and YENEEA. The CDR3 bases are TGTGCCAGCAGCTTAGGGGGCGGGTATGGGACAACGAACACCGGGGAGCTGTTTTTT. Its translation: CASSLGGGYGTTNTGELFF.

The CDR3 sequence is CASSVGFQETQYF. The CDR3 bases are TGTGCCAGCAGCGTAGGGTTCCAAGAGACCCAGTACTTC. The chain uses TRBV9 and TRBJ2-5; no reliable D call. V was pared by 0 bases and J by 1 base, with 4 bases between. Germline CDR1 SGDLS, CDR2 YYNGEE. The CDR3 runs 13 residues.

The CDR3 spells CASNRASGSSYNEQFF. The CDR3 region has the DNA TGTGCCAGCAACCGCGCTAGCGGGAGCTCCTACAATGAGCAGTTCTTC. This chain connects TRBV28 to TRBJ2-1; TRBD2 aligns across 10 bases. The CDR3 has 16 residues. V lost 7 bases and J lost 0; bases outside the gene matches: 6. Germline loops: CDR1 MDHEN, CDR2 SYDVKM. Variable domain in full (rest from reference TRBV28 and TRBJ2-1): DVKVTQSSRYLVKRTGEKVFLECVQDMDHENMFWYRQDPGLGLRLIYFSYDVKMKEKGDIPEGYSVSREKKERFSLILESASTNQTSMYLCASNRASGSSYNEQFFGPGTRLTVL.